Below are 7 T cell receptor beta chains sequenced from a single sample in a study of cytomegalovirus exposure and HLA in healthy donors. PCR used 60 Vbeta primers and 13 Jbeta primers. Sequencing used immunoSEQ multiplex PCR; TCRdb keeps in-frame clones, though not all of them. This table has about 98,000 clones, less than 70% appearing once. The sample was PBMCs. These receptors were obtained from a female donor in good health and CMV-seronegative.

The chain has TRBV2 and TRBJ2-7; D possibly corresponds to TRBD2 (5 bases). The CDR3 is made up of 13 amino acids. Germline CDR1 reads SNHLY; CDR2 reads FYNNEI. With 3 bases removed from V and 6 bases from J, the gap between germline ends came to 12 bases. CDR3 sequence: CASSDSGLIEQYF. CDR3 in DNA: TGTGCCAGCAGTGACAGCGGCTTAATCGAGCAGTACTTC.

The genes are TRBV6-5 and TRBJ1-1; TRBD1 matches 8 bases. The germline CDR1 and CDR2 sequences are MNHEY and SVGAGI. The trim removed 7 bases at V and 5 bases at J, leaving 6 bases unmatched. This CDR3 contains 13 residues. In DNA, the CDR3 is TGTGCCAGCATGACAGGGGATCGGACTGAAGCTTTCTTT. Its protein product is CASMTGDRTEAFF.

A note on this clone: A junction end diverges from the germline sequence, so it may reflect a read error. The chain carries TRBV6-1 and TRBJ1-2; D remains unclear. The CDR3 sequence is 13 residues long. Germline V gene lookup returns CDR1 MNHNS and CDR2 SASEGT. CDR3: CASSSRVWYGYSF. The CDR3 nucleotides are TGTGCCAGCAGTTCCCGGGTGTGGTATGGCTACTCCTTC.

The genes are TRBV19 and TRBJ1-2; 8 bases map to TRBD1. The junction had 5 bases not matched to a gene; V was cut back by 6 bases and J by 8 bases. This CDR3 is built from 12 residues. CDR1 and CDR2 (germline): LNHDA, SQIVND (reference sequence). This chain's CDR3 is CASRPTGGGYTF. The CDR3 nucleotides read TGTGCCAGTAGGCCTACAGGGGGAGGCTACACCTTC. The complete variable domain, with remaining parts taken from reference TRBV19 and TRBJ1-2, reads DGGITQSPKYLFRKEGQNVTLSCEQNLNHDAMYWYRQDPGQGLRLIYYSQIVNDFQKGDIAEGYSVSREKKESFPLTVTSAQKNPTAFYLCASRPTGGGYTFGSGTRLTVV.

The V gene is TRBV28, the J gene TRBJ2-3, with TRBD1 identical over 10 bases. The CDR3 spans 16 residues. The V gene end was trimmed by 7 bases and the J gene end by 0 bases; junction bases not matched to a gene: 7. Germline CDR1 and CDR2: MDHEN and SYDVKM. The CDR3 loop reads CASNVGTGASTDTQYF. CDR3 bases: TGTGCCAGCAATGTGGGGACAGGGGCTAGCACAGATACGCAGTATTTT.

The V call is TRBV6-1, the J call TRBJ1-1, with D possibly being TRBD1 (6 bases). Germline-derived CDR1 and CDR2 are MNHNS and SASEGT. This CDR3 region has 15 residues. V lost 5 bases and J lost 2, with 15 bases in between. The CDR3: CASSLRQELNTEAFF. In nucleotides, the CDR3 is TGTGCCAGCAGTCTACGACAGGAGTTAAACACTGAAGCTTTCTTT.

This sequence joins TRBV7-2 and TRBJ2-7, with D unresolved. The V and J ends lost 5 bases and 0 bases respectively, with 8 bases between them. The CDR3 is made up of 13 amino acids. CDR1 and CDR2 (germline): SGHTA, FQGNSA. The CDR3: CASSTPSSYEQYF. The CDR3 DNA follows: TGTGCCAGCAGCACCCCTAGCTCCTACGAGCAGTACTTC.